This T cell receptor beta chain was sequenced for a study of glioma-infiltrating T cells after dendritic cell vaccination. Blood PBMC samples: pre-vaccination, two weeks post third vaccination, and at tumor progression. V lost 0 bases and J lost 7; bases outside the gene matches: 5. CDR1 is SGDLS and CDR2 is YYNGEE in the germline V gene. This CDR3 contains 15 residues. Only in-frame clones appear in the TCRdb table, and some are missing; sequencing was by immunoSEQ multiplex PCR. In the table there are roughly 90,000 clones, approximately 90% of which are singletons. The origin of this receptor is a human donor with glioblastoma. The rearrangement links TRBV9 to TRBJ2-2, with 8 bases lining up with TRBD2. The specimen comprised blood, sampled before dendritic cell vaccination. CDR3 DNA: TGTGCCAGCAGCGTAGACGATCTAGCGGGCGGGGAGCTGTTTTTT. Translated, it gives CASSVDDLAGGELFF.